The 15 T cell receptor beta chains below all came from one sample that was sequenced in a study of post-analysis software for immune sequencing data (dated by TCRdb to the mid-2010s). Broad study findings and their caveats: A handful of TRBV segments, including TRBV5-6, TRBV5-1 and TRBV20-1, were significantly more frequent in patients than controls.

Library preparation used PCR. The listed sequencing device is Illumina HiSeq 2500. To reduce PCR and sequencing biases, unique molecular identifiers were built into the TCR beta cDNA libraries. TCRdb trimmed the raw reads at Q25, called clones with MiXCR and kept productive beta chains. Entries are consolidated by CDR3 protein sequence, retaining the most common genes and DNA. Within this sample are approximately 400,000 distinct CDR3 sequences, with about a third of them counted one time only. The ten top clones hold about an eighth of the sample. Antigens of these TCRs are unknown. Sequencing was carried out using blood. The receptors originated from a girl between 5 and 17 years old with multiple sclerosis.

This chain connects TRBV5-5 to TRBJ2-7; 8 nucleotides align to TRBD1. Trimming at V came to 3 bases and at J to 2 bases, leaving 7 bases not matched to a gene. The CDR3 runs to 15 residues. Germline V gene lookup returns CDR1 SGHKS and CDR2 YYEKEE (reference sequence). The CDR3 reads CASSSQGAGTYEQYF. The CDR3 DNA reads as TGTGCCAGCAGCTCTCAGGGGGCGGGAACCTACGAGCAGTACTTC.

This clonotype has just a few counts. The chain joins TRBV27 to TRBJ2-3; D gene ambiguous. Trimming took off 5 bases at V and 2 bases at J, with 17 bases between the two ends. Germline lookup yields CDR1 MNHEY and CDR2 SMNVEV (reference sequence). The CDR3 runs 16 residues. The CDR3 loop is CASSNDPTPHTDTQYF. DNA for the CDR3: TGTGCCAGCAGTAACGACCCTACTCCACACACAGATACGCAGTATTTT.

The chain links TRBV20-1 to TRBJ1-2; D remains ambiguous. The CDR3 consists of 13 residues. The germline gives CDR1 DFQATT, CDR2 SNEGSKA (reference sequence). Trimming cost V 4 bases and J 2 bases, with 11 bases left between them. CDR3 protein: CSAIRTANYGYTF. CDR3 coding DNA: TGCAGTGCTATTCGGACGGCGAACTATGGCTACACCTTC.

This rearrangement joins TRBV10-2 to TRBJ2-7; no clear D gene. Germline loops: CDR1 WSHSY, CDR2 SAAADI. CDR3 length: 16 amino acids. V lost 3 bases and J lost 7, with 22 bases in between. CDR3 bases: TGCGCCAGCAGTGAAAATTGGTTCGGCCTTTACAATGAGCAGTACTTC. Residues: CASSENWFGLYNEQYF.

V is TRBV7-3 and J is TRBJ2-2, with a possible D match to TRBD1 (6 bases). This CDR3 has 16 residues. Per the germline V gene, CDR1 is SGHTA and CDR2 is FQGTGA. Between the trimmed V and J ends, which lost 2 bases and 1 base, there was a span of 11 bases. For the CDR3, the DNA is TGTGCCAGCAGCTTACAGGGGCCTAAGAACACCGGGGAGCTGTTTTTT. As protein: CASSLQGPKNTGELFF.

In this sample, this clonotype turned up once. The CDR3 loop reads CASSGSTGFSGNTIYF. The CDR3 bases are TGTGCCAGCAGCGGATCGACAGGCTTCTCTGGAAACACCATATATTTT. The V and J genes are TRBV4-2 and TRBJ1-3; weak D call: TRBD1 (6 bases). The germline V gene encodes CDR1 LGHNA and CDR2 YNFKEQ. V was clipped by 5 bases and J by 0 bases, with 14 bases between them. The CDR3 is 16 residues long.

CDR3 sequence reads: CASSPGPPGETQYF. DNA for the CDR3: TGTGCCAGCTCCCCAGGTCCCCCAGGAGAGACCCAGTACTTC. V and J are TRBV11-2 and TRBJ2-5, with D uncertain. V was trimmed by 8 bases and J by 4 bases, leaving 17 bases between them. Germline V lookup: CDR1 SGHAT, CDR2 FQNNGV. The CDR3 has 14 amino acids.

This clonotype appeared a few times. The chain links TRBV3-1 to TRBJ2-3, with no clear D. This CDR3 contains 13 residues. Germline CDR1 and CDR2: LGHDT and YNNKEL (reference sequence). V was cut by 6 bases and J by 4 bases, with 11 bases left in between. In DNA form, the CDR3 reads TGTGCCAGCAGTGGTGACCCCCCAGATACGCAGTATTTT. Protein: CASSGDPPDTQYF.

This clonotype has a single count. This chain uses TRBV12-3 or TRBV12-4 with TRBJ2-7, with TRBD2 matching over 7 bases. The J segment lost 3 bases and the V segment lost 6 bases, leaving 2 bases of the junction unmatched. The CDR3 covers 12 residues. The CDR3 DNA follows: TGTGCCAGCAGACGGACTAGCTACGAGCAGTACTTC. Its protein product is CASRRTSYEQYF.

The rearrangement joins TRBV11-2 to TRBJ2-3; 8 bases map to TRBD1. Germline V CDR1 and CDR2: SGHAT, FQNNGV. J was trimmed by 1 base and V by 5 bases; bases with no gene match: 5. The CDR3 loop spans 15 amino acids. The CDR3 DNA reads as TGTGCCAGCAGCCCATGGGGACAGGGCACAGATACGCAGTATTTT. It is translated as CASSPWGQGTDTQYF.

The CDR3 sequence is CSVRTSGAYEQYF. In DNA, the CDR3 is TGCAGCGTCCGGACTAGCGGGGCGTACGAGCAGTACTTC. V gene TRBV29-1 combines with J gene TRBJ2-7; 12 nucleotides agree with TRBD2. V dropped 6 bases and J dropped 4; count of bases not matched to a gene: 4. Germline V gene data show CDR1 as SQVTM and CDR2 as ANQGSEA. The CDR3 spans 13 residues.

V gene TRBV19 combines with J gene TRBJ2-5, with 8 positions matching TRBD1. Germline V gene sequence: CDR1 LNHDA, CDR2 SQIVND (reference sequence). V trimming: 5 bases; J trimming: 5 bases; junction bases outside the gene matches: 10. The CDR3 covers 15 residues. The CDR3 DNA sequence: TGTGCCAGTAGTCCTCCGGGACAGGAAGGCGAGACCCAGTACTTC. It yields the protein CASSPPGQEGETQYF. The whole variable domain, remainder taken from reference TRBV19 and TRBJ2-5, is DGGITQSPKYLFRKEGQNVTLSCEQNLNHDAMYWYRQDPGQGLRLIYYSQIVNDFQKGDIAEGYSVSREKKESFPLTVTSAQKNPTAFYLCASSPPGQEGETQYFGPGTRLLVL.

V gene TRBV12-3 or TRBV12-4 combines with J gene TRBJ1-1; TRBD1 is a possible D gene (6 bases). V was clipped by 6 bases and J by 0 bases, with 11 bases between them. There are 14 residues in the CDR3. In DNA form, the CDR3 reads TGTGCCAGCAGCCAAGGGACATTGAACACTGAAGCTTTCTTT. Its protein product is CASSQGTLNTEAFF.

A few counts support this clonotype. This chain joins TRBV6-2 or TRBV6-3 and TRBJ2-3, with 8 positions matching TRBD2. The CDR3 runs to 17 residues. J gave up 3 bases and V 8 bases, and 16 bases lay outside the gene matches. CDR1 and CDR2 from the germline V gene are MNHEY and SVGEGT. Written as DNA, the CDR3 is TGTGCCAGCGGGAGAGGTGCGGACGGGGGGGCAACAGATACGCAGTATTTT. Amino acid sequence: CASGRGADGGATDTQYF.

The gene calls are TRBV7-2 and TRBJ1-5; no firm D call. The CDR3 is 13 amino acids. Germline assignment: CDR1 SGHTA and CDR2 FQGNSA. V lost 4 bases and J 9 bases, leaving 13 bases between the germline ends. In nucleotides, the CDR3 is TGTGCCAGCAGCTACCGATCGGACGGGCCCCAGCATTTT. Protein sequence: CASSYRSDGPQHF.